This T cell receptor beta chain was obtained from a study of human T cells and chemical hapten exposure. Time point in this sample: patch test 1, 2 weeks after DPC sensitization. Documented treatment: therapeutic diphenylcyclopropenone sensitization with weekly scalp DPC. MiXCR was run by TCRdb on the RACE reads, yielding one entry per CDR3 protein. The sample yields approximately 340,000 distinct CDR3 sequences, around 7% seen once. J lost 2 bases, V lost 2 bases, and 2 bases had no gene match. Germline V CDR1 and CDR2: MNHNY, SVGAGI (reference sequence). This CDR3 contains 15 residues. The material was whole blood, obtained in connection with sensitization to the hapten diphenylcyclopropenone (DPC). The source of this sequence is a woman aged 18-29 years with alopecia areata. Some clones in this sample may be carry-over from other donors' samples. This chain joins TRBV6-6 and TRBJ2-5; 10 bases fit TRBD2. CDR3 bases: TGTGCCAGCAGTTACCCGACTAGCGGGCAAGAGACCCAGTACTTC. Translation: CASSYPTSGQETQYF.